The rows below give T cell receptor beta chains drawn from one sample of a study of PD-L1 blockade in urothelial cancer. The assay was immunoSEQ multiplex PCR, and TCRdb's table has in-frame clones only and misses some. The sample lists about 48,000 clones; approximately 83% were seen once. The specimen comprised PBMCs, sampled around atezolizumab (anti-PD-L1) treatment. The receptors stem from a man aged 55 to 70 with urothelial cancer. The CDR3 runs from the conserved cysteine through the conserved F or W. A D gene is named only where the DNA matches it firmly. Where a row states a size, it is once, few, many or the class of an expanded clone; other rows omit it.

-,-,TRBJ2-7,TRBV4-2,CASSQDPGRTYEQYF,TGTGCCAGCAGCCAAGACCCCGGGAGAACCTACGAGCAGTACTTC
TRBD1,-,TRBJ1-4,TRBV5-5,CASSSFPGQRNEKLFF,TGTGCCAGCAGCTCCTTCCCGGGACAGCGAAATGAAAAACTGTTTTTT
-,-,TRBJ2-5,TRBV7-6,CASSLAGGQETQYF,TGTGCCAGCAGCTTAGCCGGGGGTCAAGAGACCCAGTACTTC
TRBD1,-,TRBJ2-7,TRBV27,CASSLSGDRGYEQYF,TGTGCCAGCAGTTTATCAGGGGACAGGGGCTACGAGCAGTACTTC
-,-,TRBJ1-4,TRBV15,CATSRDQGREKLFF,TGTGCCACCAGCAGAGATCAGGGCAGGGAAAAACTGTTTTTT
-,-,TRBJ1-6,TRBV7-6,CASSLAAAASPLHF,TGTGCCAGCAGCTTAGCGGCGGCGGCTTCACCCCTCCACTTT
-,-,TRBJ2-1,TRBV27,CASSFRGVPGAYNEQFF,TGTGCCAGCAGTTTCCGCGGGGTCCCTGGGGCCTACAATGAGCAGTTCTTC
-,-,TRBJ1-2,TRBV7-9,CASSYGQNYGYTF,TGTGCCAGCAGCTATGGGCAGAACTATGGCTACACCTTC
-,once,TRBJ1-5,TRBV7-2,CASSFTQGTEQPQHF,TGTGCCAGCAGCTTTACCCAGGGGACGGAACAGCCCCAGCATTTT
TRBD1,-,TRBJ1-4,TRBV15,CATSRERDREWEKLFF,TGTGCCACCAGCAGAGAAAGGGACAGGGAATGGGAAAAACTGTTTTTT
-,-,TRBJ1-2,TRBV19,CASSISHSSHGYTF,TGTGCCAGTAGTATCTCACACAGTAGTCATGGCTACACCTTC
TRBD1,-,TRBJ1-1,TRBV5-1,CASSTQGTTEAFF,TGCGCCAGCAGCACACAGGGGACCACTGAAGCTTTCTTT